The 23 T cell receptor beta chains below were found in one sample sequenced in a study of blood T cell repertoires in COVID-19. Sequenced by immunoSEQ multiplex PCR; TCRdb stores in-frame clones only, minus some. The sample includes about 230,000 clones, 70% to 90% of them seen just once. The sequencing sample was made of peripheral blood. Receptors were obtained from a woman aged 70-85 years with active or convalescent COVID-19.

The chain recombines TRBV7-3 with TRBJ2-6, with D possibly matching TRBD2 (6 bases). Germline lookup yields CDR1 SGHTA and CDR2 FQGTGA. V was pared by 2 bases and J by 0 bases, with 11 bases between. CDR3 length: 17 residues. The CDR3 here is CASSLSGESSGANVLTF. CDR3 coding DNA: TGTGCCAGCAGCTTATCGGGAGAATCCTCTGGGGCCAACGTCCTGACTTTC.

Concerning this clone: A junction end diverges from the germline sequence, so it may reflect a read error. The gene calls are TRBV20-1 and TRBJ1-2; 7 nucleotides agree with TRBD1. Germline CDR1 reads DFQATT; CDR2 reads SNEGSKA (reference sequence). This CDR3 is built from 11 residues. Here the CDR3 DNA reads TGCAGTGCTAGTACGCGACAGGGATACATCTTC. Amino acids: CSASTRQGYIF.

The V call is TRBV2, the J call TRBJ2-3; no reliable D call. V was shortened by 4 bases and J by 6 bases, with 8 bases between the two germline ends. The CDR3 has 12 amino acids. Germline V gene sequence: CDR1 SNHLY, CDR2 FYNNEI. The chain's CDR3 is CASSGYLDTQYF. In DNA form, the CDR3 reads TGTGCCAGCAGTGGTTATTTGGATACGCAGTATTTT.

The rearrangement uses TRBV7-3 and TRBJ2-5, with 7 bases fitting TRBD1. This CDR3 is 15 amino acids long. With 2 bases clipped from V and 2 bases from J, the junction kept 5 bases outside the gene matches. Germline CDR1 SGHTA, CDR2 FQGTGA. CDR3 sequence: CASSLGDREQETQYF. Written as DNA, the CDR3 is TGTGCCAGCAGCTTAGGCGACAGGGAGCAAGAGACCCAGTACTTC.

The rearrangement links TRBV27 to TRBJ2-5, with 7 bases matching TRBD1. CDR1 MNHEY and CDR2 SMNVEV come from the germline V gene (reference sequence). After removal of 7 bases from V and 0 bases from J, the junction contained 2 bases not matched to a gene. The CDR3 has 13 amino acids. CDR3 DNA: TGTGCCAGCATGGGACAGAACCAAGAGACCCAGTACTTC. This gives the protein CASMGQNQETQYF.

The chain uses TRBV29-1 and TRBJ1-2; 9 bases line up with TRBD1. This CDR3 is built from 12 residues. V dropped 7 bases and J dropped 2; count of bases not matched to a gene: 2. Germline CDR1 is SQVTM and CDR2 is ANQGSEA. The CDR3 DNA follows: TGCAGCGGGACAGGGGACAACTATGGCTACACCTTC. The encoded protein is CSGTGDNYGYTF. The variable domain in full, with the rest retrieved from reference TRBV29-1 and TRBJ1-2, is SAVISQKPSRDICQRGTSLTIQCQVDSQVTMMFWYRQQPGQSLTLIATANQGSEATYESGFVIDKFPISRPNLTFSTLTVSNMSPEDSSIYLCSGTGDNYGYTFGSGTRLTVV.

This clone was counted a single time. The rearrangement links TRBV5-1 to TRBJ2-6, with unresolved D. The CDR3 loop spans 14 amino acids. Germline-derived CDR1 and CDR2 are SGHRS and YFSETQ. V was trimmed by 8 bases and J by 0 bases, leaving 9 bases between them. The DNA of the CDR3 is TGCGCCAGTATATCGGTCTCTGGGGCCAACGTCCTGACTTTC. Protein sequence: CASISVSGANVLTF.

CDR3 DNA sequence: TGTGCCAGCTCACCACTCGAATTACGTGCGGGGGCCACAGATACGCAGTATTTT. As protein: CASSPLELRAGATDTQYF. The chain has TRBV18 and TRBJ2-3; D is possibly TRBD2 (7 bases). Trimming pared 1 base from V and 2 bases from J, leaving 19 bases between. Per germline, CDR1 KGHSH and CDR2 LQKENI. The CDR3 covers 18 residues.

In regard to this clone: Other nucleotide sequences in the sample specify the same CDR3. The chain joins TRBV28 to TRBJ1-3; D not resolved. There are 14 residues in the CDR3. Trimming took 4 bases from V and 0 from J, leaving 7 bases between them. Germline CDR1 MDHEN, CDR2 SYDVKM. The CDR3 region is CASSSPGSGNTIYF. The CDR3, as DNA: TGTGCCAGCAGTTCCCCAGGCTCTGGAAACACCATATATTTT.

The rearrangement uses TRBV27 and TRBJ2-1; 12 bases map to TRBD2. CDR1 MNHEY and CDR2 SMNVEV come from the germline V gene (reference sequence). The ends lost 5 bases at V and 3 bases at J; junction bases unmatched: 5. The CDR3 extends over 16 amino acids. Written as DNA, the CDR3 is TGTGCCAGCAGTAGGACTAGCGGGAACCTCTACAATGAGCAGTTCTTC. Its translation: CASSRTSGNLYNEQFF.

The chain combines TRBV27 with TRBJ2-1, with 7 bases lining up with TRBD2. CDR1 and CDR2 (germline): MNHEY, SMNVEV (reference sequence). The J segment lost 10 bases and the V segment lost 4 bases, leaving 7 bases of the junction unmatched. The CDR3 totals 13 residues. DNA for the CDR3: TGTGCCAGCAGTTCCCTGGGGGGGAGGGAGCAGTTCTTC. It codes for CASSSLGGREQFF.

V is TRBV29-1 and J is TRBJ2-7; 8 bases map to TRBD1. The ends lost 5 bases at V and 5 bases at J; junction bases unmatched: 2. Germline V lookup: CDR1 SQVTM, CDR2 ANQGSEA. The length of the CDR3 is 11 residues. The CDR3 nucleotides read TGCAGCGTTCAGACAGGGGACGAGCAGTACTTC. Translating it yields CSVQTGDEQYF.

This clone turned up a few times. J is TRBJ2-7 and V is TRBV11-2; 7 nucleotides line up with TRBD2. V lost 8 bases, J lost 4 bases, and 11 bases stayed unmatched. The CDR3 runs to 14 residues. Germline V gene lookup returns CDR1 SGHAT and CDR2 FQNNGV. The CDR3 DNA reads as TGTGCCAGCGACTTCGGGGGGACTTCGTACGAGCAGTACTTC. Amino acids: CASDFGGTSYEQYF.

This clone was picked up one time. The chain couples TRBV20-1 to TRBJ2-2, with a possible D match to TRBD1 (6 bases). The CDR3 consists of 11 residues. The ends were cut back, 3 bases at V and 7 bases at J, with 6 bases in the middle. Germline loops: CDR1 DFQATT, CDR2 SNEGSKA (reference sequence). The CDR3, as DNA: TGCAGTGCTAGGACAGGCGGGGAGCTGTTTTTT. Translated, it gives CSARTGGELFF.

The genes are TRBV5-1 and TRBJ2-1; D call uncertain. This CDR3 region has 13 residues. CDR1 is SGHRS, CDR2 YFSETQ, per germline. Trimming stripped 5 bases from V and 9 bases from J, with 15 bases between. The CDR3 DNA sequence: TGCGCCAGCAGTAGTGCTCCAACCGGTGAGCAGTTCTTC. Translating it yields CASSSAPTGEQFF.

The sample holds a few counts of this clone. CDR3 sequence (DNA): TGTGCCAGCAGCTTATTACCAGGGGGCCATCAGCCCCAGCATTTT. Protein: CASSLLPGGHQPQHF. The chain links TRBV7-6 to TRBJ1-5, with TRBD1 matching 8 bases. The CDR3 has 15 residues. Trimming took 2 bases from V and 5 from J; bases not matched to a gene: 5. Germline V gene lookup returns CDR1 SGHVS and CDR2 FNYEAQ.

The rearrangement joins TRBV5-1 to TRBJ2-3; 7 positions match TRBD2. The CDR3 has 14 residues. V shed 3 bases, J shed 6 bases, and the junction held 7 bases outside the gene matches. Germline V gene lookup returns CDR1 SGHRS and CDR2 YFSETQ. In DNA, the CDR3 is TGCGCCAGCAGCTCCGAGACTAGCAGCGATACGCAGTATTTT. Translating gives CASSSETSSDTQYF.

The genes are TRBV10-2 and TRBJ2-7; TRBD2 agrees at 8 bases. The CDR3 totals 13 residues. J lost 6 bases, V lost 2 bases, and 3 bases had no gene match. The germline V gene encodes CDR1 WSHSY and CDR2 SAAADI. CDR3 residues: CASSEGGRLEQYF. The CDR3 nucleotides are TGCGCCAGCAGTGAGGGCGGGAGGCTCGAGCAGTACTTC.

The rearrangement uses TRBV30 and TRBJ1-3, with 8 positions matching TRBD1. Germline CDR1 reads GTSNPN; CDR2 reads SVGIG (reference sequence). Trimming cost V 3 bases and J 4 bases; bases outside gene matches: 5. The CDR3 loop spans 14 amino acids. This chain's CDR3 is CAWSADRVGNTIYF. CDR3 bases: TGTGCCTGGAGCGCGGACAGGGTAGGAAACACCATATATTTT.

The genes are TRBV3-1 (or the pseudogene TRBV3-2) and TRBJ2-7; D is possibly TRBD2 (5 bases). The CDR3 spans 16 residues. V shed 4 bases and J shed 0 bases, with 16 bases lying between them. CDR1 and CDR2 from the germline V gene are LGHDT and YNNKEL (reference sequence). The CDR3 sequence: CASSLFTAAVSYEQYF. As DNA, the CDR3 is TGTGCCAGCAGCCTATTCACAGCGGCTGTCTCCTACGAGCAGTACTTC.

This chain uses TRBV3-1 (or the pseudogene TRBV3-2) with TRBJ2-2, with D possibly TRBD2 on 5 matching bases. The CDR3 contains 15 residues. Trimming took off 3 bases at V and 7 bases at J, with 15 bases between the two ends. Germline CDR1 reads LGHDT; CDR2 reads YNNKEL (reference sequence). The CDR3 bases are TGTGCCAGCAGCCAGTCACTAGGAGGTAACGGGGAGCTGTTTTTT. Amino acid sequence: CASSQSLGGNGELFF.

This chain links TRBV19 with TRBJ1-5; 8 nucleotides match TRBD1. The ends lost 5 bases at V and 6 bases at J; junction bases unmatched: 3. CDR3 length: 13 amino acids. Germline V lookup: CDR1 LNHDA, CDR2 SQIVND (reference sequence). The CDR3 nucleotides read TGTGCCAGTAGTGAACAGGGGGGTCAGCCCCAGCATTTT. Its protein product is CASSEQGGQPQHF. Supplemented by reference TRBV19 and TRBJ1-5, the full variable domain reads DGGITQSPKYLFRKEGQNVTLSCEQNLNHDAMYWYRQDPGQGLRLIYYSQIVNDFQKGDIAEGYSVSREKKESFPLTVTSAQKNPTAFYLCASSEQGGQPQHFGDGTRLSIL.

V usage is TRBV3-1 (or the pseudogene TRBV3-2) and J usage is TRBJ1-2; 7 nucleotides agree with TRBD1. CDR3 length equals 16 residues. J gave up 0 bases and V 4 bases, and 8 bases lay outside the gene matches. The germline V gene has CDR1 LGHDT and CDR2 YNNKEL (reference sequence). DNA of the CDR3: TGTGCCAGCAGCCTAGGTGGGGACAGATCTAACTATGGCTACACCTTC. Protein product: CASSLGGDRSNYGYTF.